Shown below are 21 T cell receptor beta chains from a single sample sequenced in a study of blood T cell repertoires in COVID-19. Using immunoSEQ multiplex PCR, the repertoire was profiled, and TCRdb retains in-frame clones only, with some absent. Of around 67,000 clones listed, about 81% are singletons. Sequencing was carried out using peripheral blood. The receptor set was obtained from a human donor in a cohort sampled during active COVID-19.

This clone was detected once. In nucleotides, the CDR3 is TGTGCCAGCAGTTACTTACCGGGAGCCTATGGCTACACCTTC. As protein: CASSYLPGAYGYTF. The V and J genes are TRBV6-6 and TRBJ1-2; D remains unclear. The germline gives CDR1 MNHNY, CDR2 SVGAGI (reference sequence). The CDR3 extends over 14 amino acids. Trimming left V 1 base short and J 4 bases short, with 10 bases between.

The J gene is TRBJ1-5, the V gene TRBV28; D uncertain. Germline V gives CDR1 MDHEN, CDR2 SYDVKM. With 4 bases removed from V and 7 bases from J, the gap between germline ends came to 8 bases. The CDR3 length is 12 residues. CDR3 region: CASSSPSQPQHF. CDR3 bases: TGTGCCAGCAGTTCCCCATCCCAGCCCCAGCATTTT.

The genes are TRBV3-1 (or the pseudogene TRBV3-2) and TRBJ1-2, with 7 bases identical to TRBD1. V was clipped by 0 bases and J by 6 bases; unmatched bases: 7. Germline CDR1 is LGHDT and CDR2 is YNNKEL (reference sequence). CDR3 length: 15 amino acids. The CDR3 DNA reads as TGTGCCAGCAGCCAAGAACAGGGGAGTTGGCATGGCTACACCTTC. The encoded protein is CASSQEQGSWHGYTF.

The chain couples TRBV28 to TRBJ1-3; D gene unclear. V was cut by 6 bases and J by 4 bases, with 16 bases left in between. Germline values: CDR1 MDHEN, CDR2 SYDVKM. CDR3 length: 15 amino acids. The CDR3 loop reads CASRAGSIGGNTIYF. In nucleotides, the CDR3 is TGTGCCAGCAGAGCAGGCTCGATAGGCGGAAACACCATATATTTT.

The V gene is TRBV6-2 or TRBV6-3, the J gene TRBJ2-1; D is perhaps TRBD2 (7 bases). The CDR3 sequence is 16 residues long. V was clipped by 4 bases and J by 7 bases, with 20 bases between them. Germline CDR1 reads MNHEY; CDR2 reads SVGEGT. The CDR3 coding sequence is TGTGCCAGCAGTTCAGAGTCAAAGGGGGAGGGGAATGAGCAGTTCTTC. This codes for CASSSESKGEGNEQFF.

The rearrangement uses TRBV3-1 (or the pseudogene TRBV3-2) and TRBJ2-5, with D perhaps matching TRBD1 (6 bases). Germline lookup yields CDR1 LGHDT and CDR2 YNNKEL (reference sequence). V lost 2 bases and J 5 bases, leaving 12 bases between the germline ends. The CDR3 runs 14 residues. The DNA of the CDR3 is TGTGCCAGCAGCCAAAACACAGGGATGGAGACCCAGTACTTC. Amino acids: CASSQNTGMETQYF.

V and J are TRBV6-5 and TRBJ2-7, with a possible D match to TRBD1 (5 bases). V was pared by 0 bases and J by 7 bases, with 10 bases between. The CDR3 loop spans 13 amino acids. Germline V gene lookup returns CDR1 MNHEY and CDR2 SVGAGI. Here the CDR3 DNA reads TGTGCCAGCAGTTACTCTCAGGGTGGGGAGCAGTACTTC. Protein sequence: CASSYSQGGEQYF.

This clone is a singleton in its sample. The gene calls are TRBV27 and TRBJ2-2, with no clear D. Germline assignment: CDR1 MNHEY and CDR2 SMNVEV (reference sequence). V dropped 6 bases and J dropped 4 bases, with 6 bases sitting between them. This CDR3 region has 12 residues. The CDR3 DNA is TGTGCCAGCAGCCTTCCCACCGGGGAGCTGTTTTTT. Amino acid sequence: CASSLPTGELFF.

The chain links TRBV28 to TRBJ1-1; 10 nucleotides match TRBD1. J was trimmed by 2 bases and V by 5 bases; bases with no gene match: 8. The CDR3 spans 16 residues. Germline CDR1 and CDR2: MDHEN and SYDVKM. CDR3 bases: TGTGCCAGCAGTCTGGGACAGGGGCGATTCAACACTGAAGCTTTCTTT. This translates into CASSLGQGRFNTEAFF.

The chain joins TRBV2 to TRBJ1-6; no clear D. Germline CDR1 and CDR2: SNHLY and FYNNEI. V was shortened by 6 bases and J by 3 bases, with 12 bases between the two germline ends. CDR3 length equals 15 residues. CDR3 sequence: CASRTDSNYNSPLHF. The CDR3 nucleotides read TGTGCCAGCAGAACAGATTCCAACTATAATTCACCCCTCCACTTT.

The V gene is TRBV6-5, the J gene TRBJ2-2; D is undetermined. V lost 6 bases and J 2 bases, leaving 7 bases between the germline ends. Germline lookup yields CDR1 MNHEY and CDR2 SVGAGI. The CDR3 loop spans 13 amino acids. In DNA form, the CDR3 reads TGTGCCAGCAGCCTCTTTAACACCGGGGAGCTGTTTTTT. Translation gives CASSLFNTGELFF.

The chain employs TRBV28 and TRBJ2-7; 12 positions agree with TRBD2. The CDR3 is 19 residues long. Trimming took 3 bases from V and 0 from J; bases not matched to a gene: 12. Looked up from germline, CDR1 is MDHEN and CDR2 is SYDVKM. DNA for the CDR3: TGTGCCAGCAGTTTCAGGCCTAGCGGGAGGGTCCACCCCTCCTACGAGCAGTACTTC. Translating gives CASSFRPSGRVHPSYEQYF.

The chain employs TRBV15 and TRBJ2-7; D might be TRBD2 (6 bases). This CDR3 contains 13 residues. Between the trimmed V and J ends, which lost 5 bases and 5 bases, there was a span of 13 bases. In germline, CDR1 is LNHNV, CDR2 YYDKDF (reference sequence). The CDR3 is CATSPRWEDEQYF. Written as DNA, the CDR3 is TGTGCCACCAGCCCCCGCTGGGAGGACGAGCAGTACTTC.

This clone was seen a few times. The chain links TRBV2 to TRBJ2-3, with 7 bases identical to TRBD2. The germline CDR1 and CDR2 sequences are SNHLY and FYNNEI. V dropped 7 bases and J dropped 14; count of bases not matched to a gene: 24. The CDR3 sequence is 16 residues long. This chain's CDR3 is CASNERGGGILTQWYF. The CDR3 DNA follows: TGTGCCAGCAATGAGCGGGGAGGAGGTATTCTTACGCAGTGGTATTTT.

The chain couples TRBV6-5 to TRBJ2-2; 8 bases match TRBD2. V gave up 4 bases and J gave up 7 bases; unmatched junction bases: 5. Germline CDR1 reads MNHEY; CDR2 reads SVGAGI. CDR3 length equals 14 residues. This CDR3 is CASSLTLAGGELFF. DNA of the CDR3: TGTGCCAGCAGTTTGACCCTAGCGGGCGGGGAGCTGTTTTTT.

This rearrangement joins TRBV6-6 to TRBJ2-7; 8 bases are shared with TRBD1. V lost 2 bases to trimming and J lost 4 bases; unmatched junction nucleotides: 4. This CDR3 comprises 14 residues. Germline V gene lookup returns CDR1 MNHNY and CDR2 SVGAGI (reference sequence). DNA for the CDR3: TGTGCCAGCAGTTACAGGACAGGGACATACGAGCAGTACTTC. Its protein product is CASSYRTGTYEQYF.

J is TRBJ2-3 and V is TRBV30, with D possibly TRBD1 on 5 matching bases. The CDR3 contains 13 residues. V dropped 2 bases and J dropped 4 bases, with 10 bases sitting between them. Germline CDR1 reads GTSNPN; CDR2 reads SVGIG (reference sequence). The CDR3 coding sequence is TGTGCCTGGAGTCTGGGGCGCCCAGATACGCAGTATTTT. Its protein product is CAWSLGRPDTQYF.

The CDR3 coding sequence is TGCGCCAGCAGCGGCGCCGGGACTCGGATCAATGAGCAGTTCTTC. Protein: CASSGAGTRINEQFF. The chain employs TRBV5-1 and TRBJ2-1; TRBD2 might be the D (6 bases). Trimming stripped 4 bases from V and 6 bases from J, with 17 bases between. CDR1 and CDR2 from the germline V gene are SGHRS and YFSETQ. The CDR3 length is 15 residues.

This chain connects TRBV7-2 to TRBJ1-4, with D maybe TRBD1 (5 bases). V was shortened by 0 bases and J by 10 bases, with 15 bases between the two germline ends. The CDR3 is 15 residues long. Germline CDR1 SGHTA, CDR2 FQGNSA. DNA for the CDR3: TGTGCCAGCAGCTTAGCCCAAATGATGGGGGGAAAACTGTTTTTT. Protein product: CASSLAQMMGGKLFF. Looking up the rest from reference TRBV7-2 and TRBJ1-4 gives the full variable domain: GAGVSQSPSNKVTEKGKDVELRCDPISGHTALYWYRQSLGQGLEFLIYFQGNSAPDKSGLPSDRFSAERTGGSVSTLTIQRTQQEDSAVYLCASSLAQMMGGKLFFGSGTQLSVL.

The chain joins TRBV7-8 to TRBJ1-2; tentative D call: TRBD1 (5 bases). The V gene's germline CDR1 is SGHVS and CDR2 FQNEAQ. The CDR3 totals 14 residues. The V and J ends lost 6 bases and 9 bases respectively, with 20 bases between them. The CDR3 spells CASRTSAGRGSYTF. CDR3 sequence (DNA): TGTGCCAGCAGAACTTCGGCGGGGCGGGGTAGCTACACCTTC.

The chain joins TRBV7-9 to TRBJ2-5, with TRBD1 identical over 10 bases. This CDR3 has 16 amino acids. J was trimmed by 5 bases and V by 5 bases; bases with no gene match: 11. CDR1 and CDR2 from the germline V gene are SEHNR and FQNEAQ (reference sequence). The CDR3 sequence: CASSHRTTGGLETQYF. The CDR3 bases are TGTGCCAGCAGCCACAGGACGACAGGGGGCTTGGAGACCCAGTACTTC.